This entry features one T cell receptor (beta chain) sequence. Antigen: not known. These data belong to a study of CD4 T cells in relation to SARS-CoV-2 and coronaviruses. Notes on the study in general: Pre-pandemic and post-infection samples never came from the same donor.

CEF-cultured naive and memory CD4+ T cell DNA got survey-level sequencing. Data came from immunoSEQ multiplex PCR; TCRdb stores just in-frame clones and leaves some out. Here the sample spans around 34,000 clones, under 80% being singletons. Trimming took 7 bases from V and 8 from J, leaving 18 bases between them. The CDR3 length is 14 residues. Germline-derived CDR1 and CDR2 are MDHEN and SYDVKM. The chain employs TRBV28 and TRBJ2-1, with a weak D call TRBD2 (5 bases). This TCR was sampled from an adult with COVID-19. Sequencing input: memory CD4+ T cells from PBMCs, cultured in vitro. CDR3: CASTAGFGGHEQFF. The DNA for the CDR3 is TGTGCCAGCACCGCGGGTTTTGGAGGCCATGAGCAGTTCTTC.